The 26 T cell receptor beta chains reported below all come from one sample, sequenced in a study of T cells in Graves' hyperthyroidism and ophthalmopathy. The source material, RNA transcripts, was used to amplify TCR beta CDR3 regions. With the HTBI primer set, the TCR CDR3 went through a first round of RT-PCR. TCRdb fed the multiplex PCR reads into MiXCR, producing one record per CDR3 protein. This table holds 75,000 to 100,000 distinct CDR3 sequences, around 37% found once. What was sequenced was peripheral blood or thyroid tissue (not recorded which). The receptor set was obtained from a woman in her 30s with Graves' hyperthyroidism.

This clonotype was recorded at least ten times. The chain combines TRBV4-1 with TRBJ1-4; no definite D call. The CDR3 has 15 amino acids. Germline values: CDR1 MGHRA, CDR2 YSYEKL. V was clipped by 3 bases and J by 4 bases, with 12 bases between them. In DNA, the CDR3 is TGCGCCAGCAGCCACCTGACCTGTTGTAATGAAAAACTGTTTTTT. Protein product: CASSHLTCCNEKLFF.

This clonotype was found a few times. This chain connects TRBV18 to TRBJ2-3; D remains ambiguous. The CDR3 is 15 amino acids. Looked up from germline, CDR1 is KGHSH and CDR2 is LQKENI. V shed 8 bases and J shed 1 base, with 16 bases lying between them. CDR3 sequence: CASTVEWSGTDTQYF. DNA of the CDR3: TGTGCCAGCACAGTCGAGTGGAGCGGCACAGATACGCAGTATTTT.

This clonotype was observed many times. V gene TRBV4-1 combines with J gene TRBJ2-7, with D uncertain. The CDR3 is 15 residues long. CDR1 is MGHRA, CDR2 YSYEKL, per germline. V lost 0 bases to trimming and J lost 6 bases, with 15 bases between them. The CDR3 region has the DNA TGCGCCAGCAGCCAAGATCTCGGTTACCTTGGCGAGCAGTACTTC. Its translation is CASSQDLGYLGEQYF.

This clonotype was counted ten times or more. V usage is TRBV2 and J usage is TRBJ1-3; no clear D gene. This CDR3 spans 13 amino acids. Trimming took 0 bases from V and 4 from J, leaving 4 bases between them. Germline assignment: CDR1 SNHLY and CDR2 FYNNEI. DNA for the CDR3: TGTGCCAGCAGTGAAGCGTTGGGAAACACCATATATTTT. Translated, it gives CASSEALGNTIYF.

This clonotype was counted at least ten times. The rearrangement uses TRBV2 and TRBJ2-2; TRBD2 agrees at 7 bases. The V gene's germline CDR1 is SNHLY and CDR2 FYNNEI. This CDR3 is built from 12 residues. J gave up 7 bases and V 6 bases, and 2 bases lay outside the gene matches. This CDR3 reads CASRREVGELFF. In nucleotides, the CDR3 is TGTGCCAGCAGACGGGAGGTCGGGGAGCTGTTTTTT.

This clonotype has at least ten counts. The chain is built from TRBV20-1 and TRBJ1-6; TRBD1 is a possible D gene (5 bases). In germline, CDR1 is DFQATT, CDR2 SNEGSKA (reference sequence). V lost 8 bases to trimming and J lost 1 base, with 12 bases between them. This CDR3 is 14 amino acids long. For the CDR3, the DNA is TGCAGTCATGGGGGGATTTCCTATAATTCACCCCTCCACTTT. This gives the protein CSHGGISYNSPLHF.

The CDR3 DNA reads TGTGCCAGCAGCAAGAGTGGGACGTCCCGAGGCTACACCTTC. Translated, it gives CASSKSGTSRGYTF. This chain links TRBV7-9 with TRBJ1-2; D is possibly TRBD1 (5 bases). V lost 5 bases and J lost 8, with 18 bases in between. Germline V CDR1 and CDR2: SEHNR, FQNEAQ (reference sequence). The CDR3 length is 14 residues.

This clonotype was recorded many times. V gene TRBV6-5 combines with J gene TRBJ2-5; D is possibly TRBD1 (6 bases). Trimming stripped 6 bases from V and 1 base from J, with 12 bases between. CDR3 size: 14 residues. Looked up from germline, CDR1 is MNHEY and CDR2 is SVGAGI. The CDR3 coding sequence is TGTGCCAGCAGCTACCGGACAGCCCAAGAGACCCAGTACTTC. Translating it yields CASSYRTAQETQYF.

A word on this clonotype: The CDR3 end shows no conserved phenylalanine or tryptophan, and so a read error is likely. The chain links TRBV7-9 to TRBJ1-6, with D hard to call. CDR3 size: 12 residues. The V gene's germline CDR1 is SEHNR and CDR2 FQNEAQ (reference sequence). Deletions cut 0 bases from V and 10 bases from J, with 4 bases between. CDR3 coding DNA: TGTGCCAGCAGCTTAGCCGACTCACCCCTCCACTCT. This codes for CASSLADSPLHS.

This chain connects TRBV6-2 or TRBV6-3 to TRBJ1-5, with 7 bases lining up with TRBD1. The V and J ends lost 8 bases and 6 bases, in that order; junction bases with no gene match: 7. This CDR3 has 13 residues. Germline CDR1 MNHEY, CDR2 SVGEGT. In nucleotides, the CDR3 is TGTGCCAGCCGGCGGGACAGTAGTCAGCCCCAGCATTTT. Its protein product is CASRRDSSQPQHF.

V and J are TRBV7-9 and TRBJ1-4; D not certain. CDR1 is SEHNR and CDR2 is FQNEAQ in the germline V gene (reference sequence). Between the trimmed V and J ends, which lost 5 bases and 7 bases, there was a span of 8 bases. The CDR3 has 12 amino acids. CDR3 bases: TGTGCCAGCAGCATTAATATTGAAAAACTGTTTTTT. Encoded protein: CASSINIEKLFF. The whole variable domain, filled in from reference TRBV7-9 and TRBJ1-4, reads DTGVSQNPRHKITKRGQNVTFRCDPISEHNRLYWYRQTLGQGPEFLTYFQNEAQLEKSRLLSDRFSAERPKGSFSTLEIQRTEQGDSAMYLCASSINIEKLFFGSGTQLSVL.

As concerns this clonotype: One base away lies a much larger clone, so this may be a sequencing read error. The chain combines TRBV15 with TRBJ2-1; D is undetermined. From germline, CDR1 is LNHNV and CDR2 YYDKDF (reference sequence). This CDR3 has 16 amino acids. The CDR3 bases are TGTGCCACCAGCAGAGGGACCGGAAAGCTTAACAATGGGCAGTTCTTC. This codes for CATSRGTGKLNNGQFF.

The genes are TRBV9 and TRBJ2-6; 11 bases are a match to TRBD1. The V gene's germline CDR1 is SGDLS and CDR2 YYNGEE. CDR3 length equals 16 residues. J gave up 2 bases and V 2 bases, and 0 bases lay outside the gene matches. The CDR3 region has the DNA TGTGCCAGCAGCGTGGGACAGGGGGCTGGGGCCAACGTCCTGACTTTC. It specifies CASSVGQGAGANVLTF.

J is TRBJ1-1 and V is TRBV10-2; TRBD1 is a possible D gene (5 bases). This CDR3 comprises 14 residues. From germline, CDR1 is WSHSY and CDR2 SAAADI. Trimming shortened V by 5 bases and J by 2 bases, and 12 bases separated the two germline ends. The CDR3: CASSYRRGNTEAFF. In nucleotides, the CDR3 is TGCGCCAGCAGTTACCGAAGGGGCAACACTGAAGCTTTCTTT.

At least ten counts were recorded for this clonotype. This CDR3 is missing its conserved last phenylalanine or tryptophan, likely due to a read error. The chain is built from TRBV7-2 and TRBJ2-5; the D gene is possibly TRBD2 (5 bases). CDR1 and CDR2 from the germline V gene are SGHTA and FQGNSA. The CDR3 totals 11 residues. V was pared by 6 bases and J by 5 bases, with 7 bases between. In DNA, the CDR3 is TGTGCCAGCAGGAGGGCGGAGACCCAGTACTCC. Translating gives CASRRAETQYS.

This clonotype was recorded many times. The chain has TRBV13 and TRBJ2-7; 9 positions agree with TRBD1. The CDR3 is 16 amino acids. Germline V gives CDR1 PRHDT, CDR2 FYEKMQ (reference sequence). V lost 5 bases, J lost 4 bases, and 12 bases stayed unmatched. CDR3 amino acids: CASSAGTGLERYEQYF. The CDR3 DNA is TGTGCCAGCAGCGCAGGGACAGGGTTGGAGAGGTACGAGCAGTACTTC.

This chain uses TRBV18 with TRBJ1-5; D gene uncertain. With 6 bases removed from V and 0 bases from J, the gap between germline ends came to 15 bases. This CDR3 spans 16 amino acids. Germline V gene data show CDR1 as KGHSH and CDR2 as LQKENI. The CDR3: CASSITGLGSNQPQHF. CDR3 DNA: TGTGCCAGCTCTATCACCGGTCTTGGTAGCAATCAGCCCCAGCATTTT.

This clonotype was recorded many times. The chain uses TRBV5-8 and TRBJ2-3, with 12 bases that match TRBD2. CDR3 length: 15 amino acids. Per germline, CDR1 SGHTS and CDR2 YDEGEE. The V segment lost 3 bases and the J segment 6 bases; nucleotides outside the gene matches: 5. The chain's CDR3 is CASSSRLAGVDTQYF. For the CDR3, the DNA is TGTGCCAGCAGCTCAAGACTAGCGGGAGTTGATACGCAGTATTTT.

In this sample, this clonotype turned up many times. Germline and junction disagree at one end, which may indicate a read error. The chain carries TRBV27 and TRBJ2-2; D not resolved. The CDR3 sequence is 14 residues long. CDR1 and CDR2 from the germline V gene are MNHEY and SMNVEV (reference sequence). Here the CDR3 DNA reads TGTGCCAGCAGTTTTATCCCCCACACTGGGGAGCTGTTTTTT. Amino acid sequence: CASSFIPHTGELFF.

The rearrangement uses TRBV7-8 and TRBJ2-5; 13 nucleotides match TRBD2. V gave up 6 bases and J gave up 5 bases; unmatched junction bases: 6. The CDR3 totals 15 residues. CDR1 SGHVS and CDR2 FQNEAQ come from the germline V gene. The CDR3 region has the DNA TGTGCCAGCAGAGGACTAGCGGGAGTAGGTGAGACCCAGTACTTC. This encodes CASRGLAGVGETQYF.

This clonotype was observed many times. The CDR3 DNA reads TGCAGTGCAAGGACAGGGACAAACACTGAAGCTTTCTTT. Its protein is CSARTGTNTEAFF. The chain is built from TRBV20-1 and TRBJ1-1; 8 bases align to TRBD1. The CDR3 spans 13 residues. Germline V gene data show CDR1 as DFQATT and CDR2 as SNEGSKA (reference sequence). V was pared by 6 bases and J by 2 bases, with 5 bases of the junction left unmatched.

The chain uses TRBV2 and TRBJ1-4; maybe TRBD1 (5 bases). The V gene lost 4 bases and the J gene lost 0 bases, with 18 bases spanning the gap. The CDR3 extends over 18 amino acids. Germline values: CDR1 SNHLY, CDR2 FYNNEI. The CDR3 region is CASSASTGRGATNEKLFF. The DNA of the CDR3 is TGTGCCAGCAGTGCCTCCACGGGACGGGGAGCAACTAATGAAAAACTGTTTTTT.

The sample holds many counts of this clonotype. V and J are TRBV7-9 and TRBJ1-1; no reliable D call. The CDR3 length is 16 residues. The germline CDR1 and CDR2 sequences are SEHNR and FQNEAQ (reference sequence). With 3 bases removed from V and 0 bases from J, the gap between germline ends came to 14 bases. CDR3 region: CASSFGYGSLNTEAFF. The CDR3 DNA follows: TGTGCCAGCAGCTTTGGGTACGGTAGCCTGAACACTGAAGCTTTCTTT.

The rearrangement joins TRBV13 to TRBJ1-5, with 9 nucleotides matching TRBD1. The CDR3 runs to 15 residues. With 0 bases clipped from V and 5 bases from J, the junction kept 2 bases outside the gene matches. Germline loops: CDR1 PRHDT, CDR2 FYEKMQ (reference sequence). The CDR3, as DNA: TGTGCCAGCAGCTTAGGGGGACAGGGTTATCAGCCCCAGCATTTT. It encodes CASSLGGQGYQPQHF.

This clonotype has at least ten counts. The chain carries TRBV4-1 and TRBJ2-7; D might be TRBD1 or TRBD2, each matching 5 bases. The V and J ends lost 1 base and 4 bases respectively, with 11 bases between them. The CDR3 sequence is 14 residues long. Per germline, CDR1 MGHRA and CDR2 YSYEKL. The CDR3 nucleotides read TGCGCCAGCAGCCAAGGATGGGGGAAATACGAGCAGTACTTC. Its translation is CASSQGWGKYEQYF.

The chain combines TRBV10-3 with TRBJ1-1; D not resolved. CDR3 length: 15 amino acids. The germline gives CDR1 ENHRY, CDR2 SYGVKD. V lost 3 bases and J lost 2, with 13 bases in between. The CDR3 DNA follows: TGTGCCATCAGTGAACAGTCCGCTGATAACACTGAAGCTTTCTTT. As protein: CAISEQSADNTEAFF.